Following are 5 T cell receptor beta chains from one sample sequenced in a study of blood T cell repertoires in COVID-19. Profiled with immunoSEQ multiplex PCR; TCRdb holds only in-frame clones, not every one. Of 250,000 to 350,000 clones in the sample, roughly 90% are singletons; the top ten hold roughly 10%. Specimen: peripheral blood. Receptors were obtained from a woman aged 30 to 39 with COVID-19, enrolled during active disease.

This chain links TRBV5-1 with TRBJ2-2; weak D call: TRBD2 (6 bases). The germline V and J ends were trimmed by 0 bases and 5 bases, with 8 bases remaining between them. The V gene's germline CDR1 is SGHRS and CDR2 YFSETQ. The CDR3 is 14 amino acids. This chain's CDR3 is CASSLGEVTGELFF. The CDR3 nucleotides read TGCGCCAGCAGCTTGGGGGAGGTAACCGGGGAGCTGTTTTTT.

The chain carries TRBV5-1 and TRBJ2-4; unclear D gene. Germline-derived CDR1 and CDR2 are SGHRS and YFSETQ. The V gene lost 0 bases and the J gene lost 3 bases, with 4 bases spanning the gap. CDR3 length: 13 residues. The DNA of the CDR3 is TGCGCCAGCAGCTTGGCCTTCAAAAACATTCAGTACTTC. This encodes CASSLAFKNIQYF. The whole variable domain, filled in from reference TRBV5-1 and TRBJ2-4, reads KAGVTQTPRYLIKTRGQQVTLSCSPISGHRSVSWYQQTPGQGLQFLFEYFSETQRNKGNFPGRFSGRQFSNSRSEMNVSTLELGDSALYLCASSLAFKNIQYFGAGTRLSVL.

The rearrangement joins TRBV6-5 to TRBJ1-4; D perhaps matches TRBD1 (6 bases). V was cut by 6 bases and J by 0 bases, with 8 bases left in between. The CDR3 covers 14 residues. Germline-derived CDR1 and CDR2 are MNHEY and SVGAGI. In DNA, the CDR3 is TGTGCCAGCAGACAGGGATCAACTAATGAAAAACTGTTTTTT. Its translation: CASRQGSTNEKLFF.

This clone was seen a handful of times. CDR3 sequence (DNA): TGTGCCAGCAGTTACGGGGGGAATGAAGCTTTCTTT. Translated, it gives CASSYGGNEAFF. The V call is TRBV6-5, the J call TRBJ1-1, with D possibly being TRBD1 (5 bases). The V end was cut by 2 bases, the J end by 7 bases, with 8 bases between. Per the germline V gene, CDR1 is MNHEY and CDR2 is SVGAGI. The CDR3 is made up of 12 amino acids.

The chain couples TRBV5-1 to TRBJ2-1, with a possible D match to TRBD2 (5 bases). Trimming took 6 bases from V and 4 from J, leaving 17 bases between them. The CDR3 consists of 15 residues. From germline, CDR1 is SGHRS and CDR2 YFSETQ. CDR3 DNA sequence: TGCGCCAGCACGGAGGTGGGAGCGGCATACAATGAGCAGTTCTTC. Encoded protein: CASTEVGAAYNEQFF.